This T cell receptor (beta chain) was found in a study of blood T cell repertoires in COVID-19. Whole-study context: T cells, B-cell-depleted T cells, or PBMCs provided the cDNA or gDNA that served as material.

Per the authors' pipeline: Quantification of nucleated cells was approximated via reference gene primer amplification. Sequenced by immunoSEQ multiplex PCR; TCRdb stores in-frame clones only, minus some. For V, J and clone size, that table is used; D and trimming come from the DNA. The data show 200,000 to 250,000 clones, roughly 85% seen once. CDR1 and CDR2 from the germline V gene are LNHDA and SQIVND (reference sequence). The CDR3 spans 16 residues. Trimming took off 10 bases at V and 3 bases at J, with 22 bases between the two ends. This TCR was recovered from a man aged 45-60 years with COVID-19, enrolled during active disease. The source material was peripheral blood. This sequence joins TRBV19 and TRBJ1-5; D may be TRBD1 (5 bases). CDR3 coding DNA: TGTGCCACCACCGTGGCGGGGCAGGGACCCAATCAGCCCCAGCATTTT. Translation: CATTVAGQGPNQPQHF.